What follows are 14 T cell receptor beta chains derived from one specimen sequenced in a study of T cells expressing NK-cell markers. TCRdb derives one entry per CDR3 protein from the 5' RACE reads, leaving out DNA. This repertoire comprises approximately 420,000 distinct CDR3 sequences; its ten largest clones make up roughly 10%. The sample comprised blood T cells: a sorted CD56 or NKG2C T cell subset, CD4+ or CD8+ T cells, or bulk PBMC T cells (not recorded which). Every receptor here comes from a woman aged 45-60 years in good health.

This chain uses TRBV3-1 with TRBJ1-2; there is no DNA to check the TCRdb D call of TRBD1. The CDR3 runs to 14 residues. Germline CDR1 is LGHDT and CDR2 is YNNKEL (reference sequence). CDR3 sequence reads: CASSPGTAGHGYTF.

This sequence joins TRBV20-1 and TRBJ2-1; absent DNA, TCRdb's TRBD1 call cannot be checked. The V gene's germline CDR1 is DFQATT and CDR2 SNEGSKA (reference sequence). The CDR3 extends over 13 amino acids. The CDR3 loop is CSAPGGRANEQFF.

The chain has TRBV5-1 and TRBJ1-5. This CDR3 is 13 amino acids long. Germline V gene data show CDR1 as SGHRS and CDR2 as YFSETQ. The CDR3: CASSLALMGPQHF.

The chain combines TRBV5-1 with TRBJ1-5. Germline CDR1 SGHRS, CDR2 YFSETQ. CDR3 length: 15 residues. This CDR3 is CASSLDGRGSGPQHF.

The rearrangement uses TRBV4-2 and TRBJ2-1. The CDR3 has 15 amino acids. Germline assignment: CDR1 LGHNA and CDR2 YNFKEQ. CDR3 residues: CASSQGSSGYNEQFF.

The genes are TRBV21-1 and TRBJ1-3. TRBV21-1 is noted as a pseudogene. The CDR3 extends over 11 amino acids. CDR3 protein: CARDGGNTIYF.

CDR3 amino acids: CASRATSGRLTDTQYF. The chain is built from TRBV6-6 and TRBJ2-3; TCRdb proposes TRBD2, but this gene call is untestable without DNA. Germline loops: CDR1 MNHNY, CDR2 SVGAGI (reference sequence). The length of the CDR3 is 16 residues.

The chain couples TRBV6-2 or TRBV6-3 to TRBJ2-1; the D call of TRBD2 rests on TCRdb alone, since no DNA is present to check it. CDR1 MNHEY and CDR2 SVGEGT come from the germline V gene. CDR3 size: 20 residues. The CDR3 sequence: CASSYSIGLAGGSSYNEQFF.

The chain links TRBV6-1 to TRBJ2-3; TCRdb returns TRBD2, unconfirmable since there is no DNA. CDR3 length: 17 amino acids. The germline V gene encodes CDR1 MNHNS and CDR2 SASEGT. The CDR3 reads CASSEWLAGGATDTQYF.

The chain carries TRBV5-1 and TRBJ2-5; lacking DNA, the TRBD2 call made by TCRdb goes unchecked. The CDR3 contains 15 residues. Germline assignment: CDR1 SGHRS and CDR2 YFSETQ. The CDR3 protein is CASSAGLAPKETQYF. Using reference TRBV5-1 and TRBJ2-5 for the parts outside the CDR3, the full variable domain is KAGVTQTPRYLIKTRGQQVTLSCSPISGHRSVSWYQQTPGQGLQFLFEYFSETQRNKGNFPGRFSGRQFSNSRSEMNVSTLELGDSALYLCASSAGLAPKETQYFGPGTRLLVL.

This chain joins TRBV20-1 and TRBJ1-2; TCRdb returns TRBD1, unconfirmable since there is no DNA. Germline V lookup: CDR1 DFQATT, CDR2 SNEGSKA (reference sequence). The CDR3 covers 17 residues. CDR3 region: CSARAPEADRANYGYTF.

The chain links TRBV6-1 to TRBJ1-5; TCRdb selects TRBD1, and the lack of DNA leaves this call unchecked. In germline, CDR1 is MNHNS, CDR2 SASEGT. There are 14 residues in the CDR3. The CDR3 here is CASRYTGYNQPQHF.

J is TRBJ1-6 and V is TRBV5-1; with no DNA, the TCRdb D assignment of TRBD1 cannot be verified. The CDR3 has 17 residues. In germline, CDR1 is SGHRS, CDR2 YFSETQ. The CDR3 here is CASSTDRKSSYNSPLHF.

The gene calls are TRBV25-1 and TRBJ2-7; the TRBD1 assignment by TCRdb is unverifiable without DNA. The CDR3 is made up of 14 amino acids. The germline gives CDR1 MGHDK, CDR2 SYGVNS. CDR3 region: CASSDTGQFYEQYF.